These T cell receptor beta chains were read from a single sample in a study of blood T cells in healthy people across ages. TCRdb redid the calling of the 5' RACE reads with MiXCR, one entry per CDR3 protein. The sample includes 2 million or so distinct CDR3 sequences, 40% to 55% of them seen just once. Sample: blood. These receptors were collected from a woman in her thirties or forties in good health. CDR3s include the opening cysteine and the closing phenylalanine or tryptophan. D genes are given only for firm matches. Clone size, where shown, is once, few, many, or a class for clones that have expanded.

cdr3_aa	cdr3_nt	cdr3_length	clone_size	d_call	j_call	v_call
CASSLIQTDYGYTF	TGTGCCAGCAGCTTAATCCAGACAGACTATGGCTACACCTTC	14	.	.	TRBJ1-2	TRBV7-9
CSAPVRGYGYTF	TGCAGTGCCCCCGTCAGGGGATATGGCTACACCTTC	12	few	.	TRBJ1-2	TRBV20-1
CASSYGSGVADTQYF	TGTGCCAGCAGTTACGGGTCCGGGGTAGCGGATACGCAGTATTTT	15	.	.	TRBJ2-3	TRBV6-5
CASREVGAGDTQYF	TGTGCCAGTCGAGAGGTAGGGGCCGGAGATACGCAGTATTTT	14	.	.	TRBJ2-3	TRBV28
CASSMNMENSPLHF	TGTGCCAGTAGTATGAACATGGAAAATTCACCCCTCCACTTT	14	.	.	TRBJ1-6	TRBV19
CSATGGYTF	TGCAGTGCTACGGGCGGCTACACCTTC	9	few	.	TRBJ1-2	TRBV20-1
CASSGVASIFADTQYF	TGTGCCAGCAGTGGTGTGGCCTCGATCTTTGCAGATACGCAGTATTTT	16	.	.	TRBJ2-3	TRBV27
CASSLGTSVPSSYNEQFF	TGCGCCAGCAGCTTGGGGACTAGCGTTCCGAGCTCCTACAATGAGCAGTTCTTC	18	.	TRBD2	TRBJ2-1	TRBV5-1
CSVIVTRQNEQFF	TGCAGCGTAATAGTTACGAGGCAGAATGAGCAGTTCTTC	13	few	.	TRBJ2-1	TRBV29-1
CAISIEDTSYEQYF	TGTGCCATCAGTATAGAGGACACATCCTACGAGCAGTACTTC	14	.	.	TRBJ2-7	TRBV10-3
CATSDKYDEQFF	TGTGCCACCAGTGATAAGTATGATGAGCAGTTCTTC	12	.	.	TRBJ2-1	TRBV24-1
CASSYSSGERETQYF	TGTGCCAGCAGTTACTCGTCGGGGGAACGCGAGACCCAGTACTTC	15	few	.	TRBJ2-5	TRBV6-5
CASRSAGGRNEQFF	TGTGCCAGCAGATCAGCGGGGGGGCGCAATGAGCAGTTCTTC	14	.	TRBD2	TRBJ2-1	TRBV6-2/TRBV6-3
CSGVLTGAEAFF	TGCAGCGGGGTCCTGACAGGGGCCGAAGCTTTCTTT	12	.	TRBD1	TRBJ1-1	TRBV29-1
CSARDQAGEAKNIQYF	TGCAGTGCTAGAGATCAGGCGGGGGAAGCCAAAAACATTCAGTACTTC	16	.	TRBD2	TRBJ2-4	TRBV20-1
CAISAGAGVPDYGYTF	TGTGCCATCAGTGCGGGTGCCGGGGTGCCGGACTATGGCTACACCTTC	16	few	.	TRBJ1-2	TRBV10-3
CSVGGLVTDTQYF	TGCAGCGTTGGAGGACTTGTCACAGATACGCAGTATTTT	13	.	.	TRBJ2-3	TRBV29-1
CSVEASQHSYNEQFF	TGCAGCGTTGAAGCGTCCCAACACTCCTACAATGAGCAGTTCTTC	15	many	.	TRBJ2-1	TRBV29-1
CSARREVEETQYF	TGCAGTGCTAGAAGGGAGGTAGAGGAGACCCAGTACTTC	13	.	.	TRBJ2-5	TRBV20-1
CASSLYPEWRTDTQYF	TGTGCCAGCAGCTTGTACCCTGAGTGGAGGACAGATACGCAGTATTTT	16	.	.	TRBJ2-3	TRBV7-3
CASSSGGRFYEQYF	TGTGCCAGCAGTAGCGGGGGGCGCTTCTACGAGCAGTACTTC	14	.	TRBD2	TRBJ2-7	TRBV6-1
CAISRGAYEQYF	TGTGCCATAAGCAGGGGTGCCTACGAGCAGTACTTC	12	.	.	TRBJ2-7	TRBV6-1
CSAHQGSNQPQHF	TGCAGTGCTCACCAGGGAAGCAATCAGCCCCAGCATTTT	13	few	.	TRBJ1-5	TRBV20-1
CASSKATVVQFF	TGTGCCAGCAGCAAAGCGACGGTCGTGCAGTTCTTC	12	.	.	TRBJ2-1	TRBV7-8
CASSYGTSGFYEQYF	TGTGCCAGCAGCTACGGGACTAGCGGATTCTACGAGCAGTACTTC	15	few	TRBD2	TRBJ2-7	TRBV6-5